Presented here are 5 T cell receptor beta chains from one specimen sequenced in a study of T-cell memory formation after mild COVID-19. TCRdb independently ran MiXCR on the 5' RACE reads; one entry per CDR3 protein. The sample lists more than 350,000 distinct CDR3 sequences, 21% occurring once. What was sequenced was PBMCs or a T cell subset sorted from them (not recorded which). These receptor sequences come from an adult woman who had mild COVID-19 (a few samples of this study predate the infection). Cell type and time point are not known.

This clonotype was seen more than once but under ten times. The V and J genes are TRBV20-1 and TRBJ2-4; tentative D call: TRBD1 (6 bases). From germline, CDR1 is DFQATT and CDR2 SNEGSKA (reference sequence). Trimming pared 5 bases from V and 2 bases from J, leaving 13 bases between. The CDR3 sequence is 14 residues long. CDR3 DNA: TGCAGTGCTCCGGGAACAGGGCCCAAAAACATTCAGTACTTC. This codes for CSAPGTGPKNIQYF.

This clonotype was observed a few times. V usage is TRBV5-6 and J usage is TRBJ2-7; maybe TRBD1 (5 bases). The CDR3 length is 17 residues. V was trimmed by 1 base and J by 0 bases, leaving 17 bases between them. Looked up from germline, CDR1 is SGHDT and CDR2 is YYEEEE. CDR3 bases: TGTGCCAGCAGCTTGCGACTCCTGGGGCGCCCCTCCTACGAGCAGTACTTC. Translation gives CASSLRLLGRPSYEQYF.

This clonotype was observed at least ten times. The chain employs TRBV3-1 and TRBJ2-1; D ambiguous. There are 15 residues in the CDR3. V lost 4 bases and J 5 bases, leaving 15 bases between the germline ends. From germline, CDR1 is LGHDT and CDR2 YNNKEL (reference sequence). The CDR3 is CASSPTFGWHNEQFF. CDR3 DNA: TGTGCCAGCAGCCCGACGTTTGGATGGCACAATGAGCAGTTCTTC.

The chain employs TRBV6-6 and TRBJ1-2; 7 bases agree with TRBD1. CDR3 size: 17 residues. J was trimmed by 7 bases and V by 2 bases; bases with no gene match: 16. Germline V gives CDR1 MNHNY, CDR2 SVGAGI (reference sequence). CDR3 protein: CASSYRGADRDLFGYTF. The CDR3 nucleotides are TGTGCCAGCAGTTACAGGGGAGCAGACAGGGACTTATTTGGCTACACCTTC.

This clonotype has a count of ten or more. The chain carries TRBV5-1 and TRBJ2-2; D gene ambiguous. Germline lookup yields CDR1 SGHRS and CDR2 YFSETQ. CDR3 length: 14 residues. The V end was cut by 0 bases, the J end by 5 bases, with 8 bases between. The CDR3 sequence: CASSLALGTGELFF. The CDR3 coding sequence is TGCGCCAGCAGCTTGGCCCTTGGGACCGGGGAGCTGTTTTTT.